Reported below is one T cell receptor (beta chain). Its antigen is as yet unknown. Researchers took RNA transcripts and amplified the TCR beta CDR3 regions from them. Primed by the HTBI set, a first-round RT-PCR was run on the TCR CDR3. One entry per CDR3 protein results from TCRdb running MiXCR on the multiplex PCR reads. The sample includes approximately 600,000 distinct CDR3 sequences, less than 25% of them seen just once. The record originates from a study of T cells in Graves' hyperthyroidism and ophthalmopathy. Uncontrolled infections, other autoimmune diseases, pregnancy or lactation led to exclusion of patients. Clinicians diagnosed patients from clinical symptoms, serum thyroxine and TRAb, thyroid ultrasound and orbital computed tomography. Each 10 ml fresh peripheral blood draw supplied the PBMCs. Regarding the study as a whole: Blood shared most expanded thyroid clonotypes above 0.001.

Trimming removed 0 bases at V and 1 base at J, with 20 bases between. The CDR3 is 18 residues long. Germline lookup yields CDR1 DFQATT and CDR2 SNEGSKA (reference sequence). The receptor comes from a man younger than 40 with Graves' ophthalmopathy. The chain employs TRBV20-1 and TRBJ2-3; D remains unclear. The sequencing sample was made of blood. The CDR3 loop is CSARDPFHRDVRTDTQYF. The CDR3 DNA is TGCAGTGCTAGAGATCCCTTTCATAGAGATGTACGCACAGATACGCAGTATTTT.